A selection of T cell receptor beta chains follows, all from one sample in a study of cytomegalovirus exposure and HLA in healthy donors. Assay used: immunoSEQ multiplex PCR; TCRdb lists only in-frame clones, some missing. The sample spans approximately 120,000 clones; the ten largest clones claim 2% to 2.5%. The sample comprised PBMCs. Receptors were obtained from a man between 35 and 55 years old in good health and CMV-seronegative. CDR3s include the opening cysteine and the closing phenylalanine or tryptophan. D genes are given only for firm matches.

V gene	D gene	J gene	CDR3 DNA	CDR3 protein
TRBV18	TRBD1	TRBJ2-2	TGTGCCAGCTCACCACCGGGACAGGTGGTCCGCGCCGGGGAGCTGTTTTTT	CASSPPGQVVRAGELFF
TRBV19	TRBD1	TRBJ2-2	TGTGCCAGTAGACCTAACAGGGGCACCGGGGAGCTGTTTTTT	CASRPNRGTGELFF
TRBV7-2	TRBD2	TRBJ2-1	TGTGCCAGCGGATTAGGGTTTAGCGGGAGAAGGTTGGGCAATGAGCAGTTCTTC	CASGLGFSGRRLGNEQFF
TRBV7-8	TRBD2	TRBJ2-1	TGTGCCAGCAGCTTTAGCGGGAGGGCCCGCAATGAGCAGTTCTTC	CASSFSGRARNEQFF
TRBV18	TRBD1	TRBJ1-1	TGTGCCAGCTCACCACAACAGGGGGCTTTTACTGAAGCTTTCTTT	CASSPQQGAFTEAFF
TRBV7-8	NA	TRBJ1-5	TGTGCCAGCAGCTCCTTTAGTAGCAATCAGCCCCAGCATTTT	CASSSFSSNQPQHF
TRBV5-1	TRBD2	TRBJ2-2	TGCGCCAGCAGCTTGAGTCAGGGAGGGACGAACACCGGGGAGCTGTTTTTT	CASSLSQGGTNTGELFF
TRBV6-1	NA	TRBJ2-7	TGTGCCAGCAGTGAACGTTCCGGGGGAGGCTACGAGCAGTACTTC	CASSERSGGGYEQYF
TRBV5-1	TRBD1	TRBJ1-4	TGCGCCAGCAGCCCCGGACAGGGACTAAATGAAAAACTGTTTTTT	CASSPGQGLNEKLFF
TRBV11-1	TRBD2	TRBJ2-1	TGTGCCAGCAGCCCCCTGGGCCTAGCGGGAAACAATGAGCAGTTCTTC	CASSPLGLAGNNEQFF
TRBV27	NA	TRBJ2-2	TGTGCCAGCAGTCCCGTTCAGCGGAGGGCCCGGACCGGGGAGCTGTTTTTT	CASSPVQRRARTGELFF
TRBV5-4	TRBD1	TRBJ2-5	TGTGCCAGCAGCGCACGTTTGGGACAGGGAGAGACCCAGTACTTC	CASSARLGQGETQYF
TRBV6-6	TRBD1	TRBJ2-5	TGTGCCAGCATCCCAGGGGGCCCAGGAGAGACCCAGTACTTC	CASIPGGPGETQYF
TRBV11-2	NA	TRBJ2-2	TGTGCCAGCAGCTTAGATCGGAGACTATCGGGCGCCGGGGAGCTGTTTTTT	CASSLDRRLSGAGELFF
TRBV5-1	TRBD1	TRBJ2-7	TGCGCCAGCAGTGACAGGGGCCGGGAGCAGTACTTC	CASSDRGREQYF
TRBV5-1	NA	TRBJ1-2	TGCGCCAGCAGCTTGGAAGGGGGTGGCTACACCTTC	CASSLEGGGYTF
TRBV19	TRBD2	TRBJ2-2	TGTGCCAGTAGTAGAGGCGGGGGAAACACCGGGGAGCTGTTTTTT	CASSRGGGNTGELFF
TRBV9	TRBD1	TRBJ2-7	TGTGCCAGCAGCGTAGGACAGGGAGAGCAGTACTTC	CASSVGQGEQYF
TRBV10-2	TRBD2	TRBJ2-1	TGCGCCAGCGGGACTAGCGGGAGGAATGAGCAGTTCTTC	CASGTSGRNEQFF
TRBV4-3	NA	TRBJ2-7	TGCGCCAGCAGCCAAGCGCTCCGGGACTCTTCCTACGAGCAGTACTTC	CASSQALRDSSYEQYF
TRBV15	NA	TRBJ2-1	TGTGCCACCAGTTCACACGGGGGGCGGGAGTGGATCAATGAGCAGTTCTTC	CATSSHGGREWINEQFF
TRBV6-6	NA	TRBJ1-4	TGTGCCAGCAGTTACCGCGGCGGTGCAACTAATGAAAAACTGTTTTTT	CASSYRGGATNEKLFF
TRBV5-6	NA	TRBJ1-5	TGTGCCAGCAGCTTGTTGGGCTATAGCAATCAGCCCCAGCATTTT	CASSLLGYSNQPQHF
TRBV7-9	NA	TRBJ1-5	TGTGCCAGCAGCTTGGGGGGGGGTCAGCCCCAGCATTTT	CASSLGGGQPQHF
TRBV5-5	TRBD2	TRBJ2-1	TGTGCCAGCAGCTTGGTTAGCGGGACCATCTACAATGAGCAGTTCTTC	CASSLVSGTIYNEQFF
TRBV27	NA	TRBJ2-7	TGTGCCAGCAGTTTCCGCCAAGGGAGAATCCTATCCTACGAGCAGTACTTC	CASSFRQGRILSYEQYF
TRBV9	TRBD2	TRBJ2-3	TGTGCCAGCAGCGTAGCTGGGGTAGCGGGAAGTCAAGATACGCAGTATTTT	CASSVAGVAGSQDTQYF
TRBV28	NA	TRBJ2-1	TGTGCCAGCAGCCCAAGTAAGGGGGTCTACAATGAGCAGTTCTTC	CASSPSKGVYNEQFF
TRBV5-1	TRBD2	TRBJ2-1	TGCGCCAGCCGGGAGGGTAGCTCCTACAATGAGCAGTTCTTC	CASREGSSYNEQFF
TRBV5-1	TRBD1	TRBJ2-7	TGCGCCAGCAGCTTGGCACAGGGGGCAGACGAGCAGTACTTC	CASSLAQGADEQYF
TRBV5-1	TRBD1	TRBJ1-1	TGCGCCAGCAGCTTGGGGACAGGGGGCGTTGAAGCTTTCTTT	CASSLGTGGVEAFF
TRBV10-3	TRBD1	TRBJ1-5	TGTGCCATCAGTGAACAGGGGACGGGACAGCCCCAGCATTTT	CAISEQGTGQPQHF
TRBV4-3	TRBD1	TRBJ2-3	TGCGCCAGCAGCCAAGATTCCGGGACAGGGGGCCGGGGAGATACGCAGTATTTT	CASSQDSGTGGRGDTQYF
TRBV28	TRBD1	TRBJ1-5	TGTGCCAGCAGTCCCGGGACAGGGCCCTCCGGTCATTTT	CASSPGTGPSGHF
TRBV2	NA	TRBJ2-2	TGTGCCAGCCCCGGAAGGGGTCCAGGCGGGGAGCTGTTTTTT	CASPGRGPGGELFF
TRBV28	TRBD2	TRBJ2-3	TGTGCCAGCAGCGCCCCTGGCGGGAGTAGCACAGATACGCAGTATTTT	CASSAPGGSSTDTQYF
TRBV5-6	NA	TRBJ2-3	TGTGCCAGCAGCTTCCGAGTTACGGCTCGGGGAGATACGCAGTATTTT	CASSFRVTARGDTQYF
TRBV5-6	TRBD2	TRBJ2-1	TGTGCCAGCAGCTTGGGTAGCGGGAGATTTGAGCAGTTCTTC	CASSLGSGRFEQFF
TRBV5-4	TRBD2	TRBJ2-7	TGTGCCAGCAGCCCGACTAGCGGGAGAACGGGTGAGCAGTACTTC	CASSPTSGRTGEQYF
TRBV11-3	NA	TRBJ2-3	TGTGCCAGCAGCTTATTGGTCCAACTCACAGATACGCAGTATTTT	CASSLLVQLTDTQYF
TRBV6-1	NA	TRBJ1-3	TGTGCCGGCTCCCATGGTGGGGCGGACACCATATATTTT	CAGSHGGADTIYF
TRBV6-6	NA	TRBJ2-1	TGTGCCAGCAGTTACTCCCAGGATGAGCAGTTCTTC	CASSYSQDEQFF
TRBV10-3	TRBD1	TRBJ1-2	TGTGCCATCGTAGGACAGGGGATGGGCTACACCTTC	CAIVGQGMGYTF
TRBV6-6	NA	TRBJ1-5	TGTGCCAGCAGCCAAGTGGCCAAACAGCCCCAGCATTTT	CASSQVAKQPQHF
TRBV4-1	TRBD2	TRBJ2-7	TGCGCCAGCAGCCAAGATCCAGCGCTAGCGGGAGTCCCCCACGAGCAGTACTTC	CASSQDPALAGVPHEQYF
TRBV5-4	TRBD2	TRBJ2-5	TGTGCCAGCAGTCCCATAGCGGGGGAAGAGACCCAGTACTTC	CASSPIAGEETQYF